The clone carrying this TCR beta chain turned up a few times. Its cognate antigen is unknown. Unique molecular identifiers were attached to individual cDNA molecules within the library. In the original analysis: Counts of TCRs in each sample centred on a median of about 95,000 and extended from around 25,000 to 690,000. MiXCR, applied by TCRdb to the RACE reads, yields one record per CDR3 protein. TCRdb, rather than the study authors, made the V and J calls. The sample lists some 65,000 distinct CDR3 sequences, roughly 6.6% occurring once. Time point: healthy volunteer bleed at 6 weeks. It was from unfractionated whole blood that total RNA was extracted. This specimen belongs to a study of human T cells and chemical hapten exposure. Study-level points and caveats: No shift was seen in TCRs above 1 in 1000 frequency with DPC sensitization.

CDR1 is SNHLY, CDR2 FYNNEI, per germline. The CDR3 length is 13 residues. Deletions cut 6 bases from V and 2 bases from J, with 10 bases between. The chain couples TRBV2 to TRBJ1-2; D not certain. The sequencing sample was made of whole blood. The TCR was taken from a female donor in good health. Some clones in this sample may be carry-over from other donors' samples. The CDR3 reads CASRWAANYGYTF. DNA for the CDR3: TGTGCCAGCAGATGGGCTGCCAACTATGGCTACACCTTC.